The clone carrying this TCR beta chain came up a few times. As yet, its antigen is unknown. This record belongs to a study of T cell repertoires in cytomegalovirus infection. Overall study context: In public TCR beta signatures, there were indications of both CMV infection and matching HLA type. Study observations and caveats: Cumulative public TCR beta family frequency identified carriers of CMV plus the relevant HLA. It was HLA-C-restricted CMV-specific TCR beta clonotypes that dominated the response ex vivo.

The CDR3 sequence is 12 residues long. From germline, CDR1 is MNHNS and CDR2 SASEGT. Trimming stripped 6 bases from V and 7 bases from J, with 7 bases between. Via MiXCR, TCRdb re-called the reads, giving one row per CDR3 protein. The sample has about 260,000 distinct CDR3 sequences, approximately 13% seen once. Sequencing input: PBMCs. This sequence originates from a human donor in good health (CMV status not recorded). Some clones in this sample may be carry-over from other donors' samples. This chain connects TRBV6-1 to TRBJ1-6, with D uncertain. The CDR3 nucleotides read TGTGCCAGCAGGCGGGAGAATTCACCCCTCCACTTT. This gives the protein CASRRENSPLHF.